This T cell receptor (beta chain) was recovered during a study of T-cell memory formation after mild COVID-19. MiXCR was run by TCRdb on the 5' RACE reads, yielding one entry per CDR3 protein. The sample shows about 110,000 distinct CDR3 sequences, 15% to 20% of them seen only once. This clonotype was observed a handful of times. Germline loops: CDR1 DFQATT, CDR2 SNEGSKA (reference sequence). The CDR3 is made up of 14 amino acids. V shed 3 bases and J 8 bases; nucleotides not matched to a gene: 9. The gene calls are TRBV20-1 and TRBJ1-4; 7 bases line up with TRBD1. The source material was PBMCs or a T cell subset sorted from them (not recorded which). The clonotype originates from a man aged 18 to 30 who had mild COVID-19 (a few samples of this study predate the infection). Cell type and time point are not known. DNA for the CDR3: TGCAGTGCTAGCCAAGGGGGCTCAGGGGAAAAACTGTTTTTT. Amino acids: CSASQGGSGEKLFF.